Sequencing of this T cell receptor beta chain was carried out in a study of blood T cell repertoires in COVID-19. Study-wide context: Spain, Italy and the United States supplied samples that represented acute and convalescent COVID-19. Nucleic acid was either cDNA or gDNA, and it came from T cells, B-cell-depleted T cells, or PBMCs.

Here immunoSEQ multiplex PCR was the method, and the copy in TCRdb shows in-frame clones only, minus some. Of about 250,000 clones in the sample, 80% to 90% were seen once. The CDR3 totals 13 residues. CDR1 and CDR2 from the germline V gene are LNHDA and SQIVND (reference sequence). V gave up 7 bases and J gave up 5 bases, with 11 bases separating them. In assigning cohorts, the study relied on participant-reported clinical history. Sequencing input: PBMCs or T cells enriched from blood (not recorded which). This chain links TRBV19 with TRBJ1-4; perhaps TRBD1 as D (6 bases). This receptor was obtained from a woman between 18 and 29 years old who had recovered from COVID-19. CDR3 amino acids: CASMAGVNEKLFF. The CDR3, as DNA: TGTGCCAGTATGGCAGGGGTCAATGAAAAACTGTTTTTT.